These T cell receptor beta chains were read from a single sample in a study of shared clonotypes between healthy human individuals. Measured with immunoSEQ multiplex PCR; TCRdb has only the in-frame clones, and not every one. This table holds a few million clones, around 95% found once. Sequencing used naive CD4+ T cells sorted from blood. The receptor source for this set is a man in his late teens or twenties in good health. CDR3s include the opening cysteine and the closing phenylalanine or tryptophan. D genes are given only for firm matches. Clone size appears in some rows only: once, few, many, or a class for an expanded clone.

TRBV5-4	TRBJ1-1	few	-	CASTLGGGRAEAFF	TGTGCCAGCACCCTGGGGGGGGGTAGGGCTGAAGCTTTCTTT
TRBV6-6	TRBJ1-3	-	-	CASKSLVGNTIYF	TGTGCCAGCAAATCTCTGGTCGGAAACACCATATATTTT
TRBV28	TRBJ2-1	-	TRBD1	CASSGQGRTGAYNEQFF	TGTGCCAGCAGCGGGCAGGGAAGGACAGGGGCTTACAATGAGCAGTTCTTC
TRBV9	TRBJ2-7	once	TRBD1	CASSLGTGTYEQYF	TGTGCCAGCAGCCTCGGGACAGGGACCTACGAGCAGTACTTC
TRBV7-3	TRBJ2-2	once	-	CASSLRQGGTGELFF	TGTGCCAGCAGCTTAAGGCAGGGAGGCACCGGGGAGCTGTTTTTT
TRBV7-2	TRBJ2-7	once	TRBD1	CASTRQGAYEQYF	TGTGCCAGCACCCGTCAGGGGGCCTACGAGCAGTACTTC
TRBV10-1	TRBJ2-4	-	TRBD2	CASSEAVGVERGPGGNIQYF	TGCGCCAGCAGTGAGGCAGTAGGGGTGGAGCGGGGGCCAGGAGGAAACATTCAGTACTTC
TRBV14	TRBJ1-4	-	-	CASNEEGFGEKLFF	TGTGCCAGCAACGAGGAGGGCTTCGGTGAAAAACTGTTTTTT
TRBV6-6	TRBJ2-1	few	-	CASSYRAAEQFF	TGTGCCAGCAGTTACCGGGCAGCTGAGCAGTTCTTC
TRBV7-8	TRBJ1-5	-	-	CASSLEARALNQPQHF	TGTGCCAGCAGCTTAGAGGCCAGGGCCCTTAATCAGCCCCAGCATTTT
TRBV14	TRBJ1-2	-	-	CASSQEAGVRAGYTF	TGTGCCAGCAGCCAAGAAGCTGGGGTGCGGGCTGGCTACACCTTC
TRBV28	TRBJ1-2	-	TRBD1	CASSLLPGTGYYGYTF	TGTGCCAGCAGTTTGCTTCCCGGGACAGGGTACTATGGCTACACCTTC
TRBV30	TRBJ1-3	-	-	CAWTAGSFGNTIYF	TGTGCCTGGACCGCAGGGTCCTTTGGAAACACCATATATTTT
TRBV6-5	TRBJ1-5	-	TRBD1	CASSPGQLNQPQHF	TGTGCCAGCAGTCCGGGACAGCTCAATCAGCCCCAGCATTTT
TRBV2	TRBJ1-5	-	-	CASSLSGTSGNQPQHF	TGTGCCAGCAGCCTATCGGGGACTTCGGGCAATCAGCCCCAGCATTTT
TRBV7-2	TRBJ2-1	-	-	CASSLEGLNEQFF	TGTGCCAGCAGCTTAGAGGGGCTAAATGAGCAGTTCTTC
TRBV5-1	TRBJ2-2	-	-	CASSLVGGLPLSNTGELFF	TGCGCCAGCAGCTTGGTTGGGGGTTTACCTCTCTCGAACACCGGGGAGCTGTTTTTT
TRBV19	TRBJ1-5	-	-	CASSTAYIYSNQPQHF	TGTGCCAGTAGTACCGCTTACATATATAGCAATCAGCCCCAGCATTTT
TRBV5-1	TRBJ1-1	-	TRBD1	CASSPRTGGGTEAFF	TGCGCCAGCAGCCCGAGGACAGGGGGCGGCACTGAAGCTTTCTTT
TRBV5-4	TRBJ1-2	-	-	CASSLVGRENGYTF	TGTGCCAGCAGCTTGGTAGGGCGCGAGAATGGCTACACCTTC
TRBV7-2	TRBJ2-1	-	-	CASSLGTFSGNEQFF	TGTGCCAGCAGTTTAGGGACTTTCTCGGGCAATGAGCAGTTCTTC
TRBV28	TRBJ1-4	-	-	CASSLVLGATDDISTNEKLFF	TGTGCCAGCAGTTTAGTATTGGGGGCGACGGACGATATTTCAACTAATGAAAAACTGTTTTTT
TRBV4-1	TRBJ1-6	-	TRBD1	CASSHELQGREDSPLHF	TGCGCCAGCAGCCATGAATTACAGGGGAGGGAGGATTCACCCCTCCACTTT
TRBV29-1	TRBJ2-7	-	-	CSVTGRFSYEQYF	TGCAGCGTAACCGGGAGATTCTCATACGAGCAGTACTTC
TRBV9	TRBJ2-7	-	TRBD1	CASSARQGASYEQYF	TGTGCCAGCAGCGCCCGACAGGGGGCTTCCTACGAGCAGTACTTC
TRBV2	TRBJ2-1	-	-	CASSEEVLGNEQFF	TGTGCCAGCAGTGAAGAAGTTCTGGGCAATGAGCAGTTCTTC